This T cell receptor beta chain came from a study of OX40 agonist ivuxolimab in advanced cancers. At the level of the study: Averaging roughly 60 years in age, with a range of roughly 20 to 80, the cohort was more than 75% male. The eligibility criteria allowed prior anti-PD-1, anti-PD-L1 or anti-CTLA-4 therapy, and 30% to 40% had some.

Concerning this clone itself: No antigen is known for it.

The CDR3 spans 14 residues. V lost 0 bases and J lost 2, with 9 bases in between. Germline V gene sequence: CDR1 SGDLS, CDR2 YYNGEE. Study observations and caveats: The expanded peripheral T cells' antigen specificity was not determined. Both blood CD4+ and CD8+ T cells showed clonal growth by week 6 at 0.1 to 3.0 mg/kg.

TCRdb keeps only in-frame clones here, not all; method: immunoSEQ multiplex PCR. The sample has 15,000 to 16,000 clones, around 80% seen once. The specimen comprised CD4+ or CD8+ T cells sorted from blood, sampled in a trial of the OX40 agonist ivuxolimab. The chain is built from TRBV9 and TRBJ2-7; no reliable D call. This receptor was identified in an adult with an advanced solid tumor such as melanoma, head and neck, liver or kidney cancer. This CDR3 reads CASSVGSVPYEQYF. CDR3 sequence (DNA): TGTGCCAGCAGCGTAGGCAGTGTCCCCTACGAGCAGTACTTC.